This is a list of T cell receptor beta chains from one sample in a study of blood T cell repertoires in COVID-19. TCRdb's copy holds only in-frame clones and misses some; the assay was immunoSEQ multiplex PCR. Here the sample spans tens of thousands of clones, 72% being singletons. Sample: peripheral blood. The receptor source for this set is a woman in her 70s with COVID-19, enrolled during active disease. The CDR3 runs from the conserved cysteine through the conserved F or W. A D gene is named only where the DNA matches it firmly. Clone size appears in some rows only: once, few, many, or a class for an expanded clone.

V	J	D	size	CDR3	DNA
TRBV7-9	TRBJ2-6	NA	few	CASSLNRGGPISGANVLTF	TGTGCCAGCAGCTTAAACAGGGGGGGACCCATCTCTGGGGCCAACGTCCTGACTTTC
TRBV29-1	TRBJ1-2	TRBD1	once	CSGRTGGNYGYTF	TGCAGCGGTCGGACAGGGGGTAACTATGGCTACACCTTC
TRBV24-1	TRBJ2-2	NA	NA	CATSDFPPVNTGELFF	TGTGCCACCAGTGATTTCCCCCCAGTGAACACCGGGGAGCTGTTTTTT
TRBV5-4	TRBJ2-3	TRBD2	NA	CASSLGASGGWTDTQYF	TGTGCCAGCAGCTTGGGGGCCAGCGGGGGTTGGACAGATACGCAGTATTTT
TRBV5-4	TRBJ1-1	NA	NA	CASSVTGSTEAFF	TGTGCCAGCAGCGTCACAGGGTCCACTGAAGCTTTCTTT
TRBV19	TRBJ2-5	NA	NA	CASSNGQGRETQYF	TGTGCCAGTAGTAACGGGCAGGGTCGAGAGACCCAGTACTTC
TRBV7-3	TRBJ2-1	TRBD2	NA	CASSASGGAFEQFF	TGTGCCAGCAGCGCTAGCGGGGGGGCTTTTGAGCAGTTCTTC
TRBV19	TRBJ1-2	TRBD1	NA	CASTPPRGQGYTF	TGTGCCAGTACCCCGCCCAGGGGGCAAGGCTACACCTTC
TRBV11-3	TRBJ1-1	NA	NA	CASSLGGETEAFF	TGTGCCAGCAGCTTAGGGGGAGAGACTGAAGCTTTCTTT
TRBV19	TRBJ2-4	NA	NA	CASSIPRTGGSVQYF	TGTGCCAGTAGTATTCCCCGGACGGGTGGGAGCGTTCAGTACTTC
TRBV19	TRBJ2-6	NA	NA	CASSIQGEGANVLTF	TGTGCCAGTAGTATACAAGGGGAAGGGGCCAACGTCCTGACTTTC
TRBV6-2/TRBV6-3	TRBJ1-2	NA	medium-sized	CASSYPGYGYTF	TGTGCCAGCAGTTACCCCGGCTATGGCTACACCTTC
TRBV5-6	TRBJ2-3	NA	NA	CASSLPGGNSDTQYF	TGTGCCAGCAGCTTGCCCGGGGGTAATTCAGATACGCAGTATTTT
TRBV13	TRBJ2-1	TRBD2	NA	CASSWGTSGINEQFF	TGTGCCAGCAGCTGGGGGACTAGCGGGATCAATGAGCAGTTCTTC
TRBV7-2	TRBJ1-2	NA	once	CASSSPGGSVYGYTF	TGTGCCAGCAGCTCCCCGGGAGGGTCTGTCTATGGCTACACCTTC
TRBV5-1	TRBJ2-5	TRBD1	NA	CASSPGTGGETQYF	TGCGCCAGCAGCCCGGGGACAGGAGGGGAGACCCAGTACTTC
TRBV3-1/TRBV3-2	TRBJ2-4	TRBD2	NA	CASSQASGGGQIQYF	TGTGCCAGCAGCCAAGCCAGCGGGGGAGGGCAGATTCAGTACTTC
TRBV3-1/TRBV3-2	TRBJ2-3	TRBD2	NA	CASSRWTSGGTDTQYF	TGTGCCAGCAGCCGCTGGACTAGCGGGGGGACAGATACGCAGTATTTT
TRBV7-9	TRBJ2-1	NA	NA	CASRLPGDNEQFF	TGTGCCAGCAGACTCCCCGGGGATAATGAGCAGTTCTTC
TRBV7-2	TRBJ1-4	NA	NA	CASSQFAYEKLFF	TGTGCCAGCAGCCAGTTTGCATATGAAAAACTGTTTTTT
TRBV14	TRBJ1-2	NA	NA	CASSLVGGPYGYTF	TGTGCCAGCAGCCTGGTTGGGGGCCCCTATGGCTACACCTTC
TRBV4-3	TRBJ2-3	NA	NA	CASSPFSGVTDTQYF	TGCGCCAGCAGCCCCTTTTCGGGTGTAACAGATACGCAGTATTTT
TRBV19	TRBJ1-5	NA	NA	CASSPLAAGQPQHF	TGTGCCAGTAGTCCCTTAGCGGCTGGGCAGCCCCAGCATTTT
TRBV7-6	TRBJ1-1	NA	NA	CASSLAGATEAFF	TGTGCCAGCAGCTTAGCTGGGGCTACTGAAGCTTTCTTT